This TCR beta chain originates from a study of blood T cell repertoires in COVID-19. Study summary: The United States, Italy and Spain were the sources of the acute and convalescent COVID-19 samples. Nucleic acid was either cDNA or gDNA, and it came from T cells, B-cell-depleted T cells, or PBMCs.

CDR1 SGHRS and CDR2 YFSETQ come from the germline V gene. V lost 0 bases to trimming and J lost 8 bases; unmatched junction nucleotides: 7. This CDR3 has 14 amino acids. Methods used by the authors: Estimation of nucleated cell counts relied on the amplification of reference gene primers. Repertoires were generated with immunoSEQ multiplex PCR, while TCRdb's copy carries only in-frame clones and drops some. For V, J and clone size, that table is used; D and trimming come from the DNA. The sample gives more than 250,000 clones, about 90% of which show up once; around 6% is in the top ten. This rearrangement joins TRBV5-1 to TRBJ1-1; TRBD1 matches 7 bases. Sequencing used peripheral blood. The receptor was derived from a young man who had recovered from COVID-19. Here the CDR3 reads CASSLELGQLEAFF. CDR3 coding DNA: TGCGCCAGCAGCTTGGAACTGGGACAGTTGGAAGCTTTCTTT.